This TCR beta chain was profiled in a study of blood T cell repertoires in COVID-19. In the study overall: Collection of acute and convalescent COVID-19 samples took place in the United States, Italy and Spain. In each case, the material was cDNA or gDNA derived from T cells, B-cell-depleted T cells, or PBMCs.

How the authors handled the data: Quantification of nucleated cells was approximated via reference gene primer amplification. The protocol was immunoSEQ multiplex PCR, while the TCRdb copy is restricted to in-frame clones and leaves out a portion. That table supplies the V and J calls and clone size; D and trimming were determined from the DNA. Counted here are 100,000 to 150,000 clones, over 75% occurring once; the ten biggest clones make up about 6.2%. The V gene end was trimmed by 6 bases and the J gene end by 5 bases; junction bases not matched to a gene: 1. The length of the CDR3 is 12 residues. The germline CDR1 and CDR2 sequences are MNHEY and SVGAGI. This clone was seen only a few times.

Specimen: peripheral blood. This clonotype was obtained from a man at least 80 years old with active or convalescent COVID-19. V usage is TRBV6-5 and J usage is TRBJ1-2; 9 nucleotides agree with TRBD1. The CDR3 sequence: CASSGQGYGYTF. The CDR3 nucleotides are TGTGCCAGCAGCGGACAGGGGTATGGCTACACCTTC.